This T cell receptor (beta chain) was captured by sequencing in a study of blood T cell repertoires in COVID-19. CDR3 size: 16 residues. Trimming at V came to 4 bases and at J to 5 bases, leaving 14 bases not matched to a gene. Germline CDR1 and CDR2: SNHLY and FYNNEI. As processed by the authors: Reference gene primer amplification yielded estimated nucleated cell counts. Libraries were prepared by immunoSEQ multiplex PCR; TCRdb keeps only in-frame clonotypes and omits some of them. The V and J calls and the clone size are those of that table, but D and trimming were determined from the DNA. The table records over 600,000 clones, 70% to 90% of them present only once.

The specimen sequenced was peripheral blood. The chain uses TRBV2 and TRBJ2-7; 7 positions agree with TRBD1. The clonotype comes from a woman in her late teens or twenties with acute or convalescent COVID-19. CDR3: CASSVETGKVAHEQYF. CDR3 coding DNA: TGTGCCAGCAGTGTGGAGACAGGGAAAGTGGCCCACGAGCAGTACTTC.